This T cell receptor beta chain emerged from a study of blood T cell repertoires in COVID-19. On the study more broadly: Collection of acute and convalescent COVID-19 samples took place in the United States, Italy and Spain. Sample material is recorded as cDNA or gDNA derived from T cells, B-cell-depleted T cells, or PBMCs.

In the authors' methods: For nucleated cells, counts were estimated from reference gene primer amplification. The assay was immunoSEQ multiplex PCR, and TCRdb's table has in-frame clones only and misses some. Clonal size and the V and J genes are those of that table, whereas D and trimming came from the DNA. The table has fewer than 300,000 clones, 87% seen once. J lost 2 bases, V lost 4 bases, and 2 bases had no gene match. The CDR3 covers 13 residues. Looked up from germline, CDR1 is SGHRS and CDR2 is YFSETQ. The chain uses TRBV5-1 and TRBJ1-2, with TRBD1 matching 7 bases. The TCR comes from a woman between 35 and 50 years old who had recovered from COVID-19. The source material was peripheral blood. The CDR3 nucleotides read TGCGCCAGCAGCATGGACAGGAACTATGGCTACACCTTC. Protein product: CASSMDRNYGYTF.